Listed here is a single T cell receptor (beta chain). This entry comes from a study of blood T cell repertoires in COVID-19. The CDR3 has 14 amino acids. Trimming took off 1 base at V and 4 bases at J, with 10 bases between the two ends. The germline gives CDR1 SEHNR, CDR2 FQNEAQ (reference sequence). Measured with immunoSEQ multiplex PCR; TCRdb has only the in-frame clones, and not every one. The sample lists approximately 190,000 clones, 80% to 85% occurring once. The sequencing sample was made of PBMCs or T cells enriched from blood (not recorded which). The sequence derives from a man in his forties or fifties who had recovered from COVID-19. The chain uses TRBV7-9 and TRBJ1-2; D perhaps matches TRBD1 (5 bases). In DNA, the CDR3 is TGTGCCAGCAGCTTAGATAGGGGCAGCTATGGCTACACCTTC. It yields the protein CASSLDRGSYGYTF.